The source of this T cell receptor beta chain is a study of cytomegalovirus exposure and HLA in healthy donors. This CDR3 is 12 amino acids long. In germline, CDR1 is SNHLY, CDR2 FYNNEI. V was pared by 6 bases and J by 3 bases, with 9 bases between. Study-wide results and caveats: According to a later analysis, most TCR beta chains associated with CMV appeared HLA-restricted. When analyzed later, a missense DCLRE1C variant was found to be linked to TCR beta V- and J-gene trimming. Presence/absence analyses supposed approximately even sequencing depth among donors. Cytomegalovirus-associated status was assigned to 164 TCR beta chains.

Turning to this clone: Antigen unknown.

PCR involved 60 Vbeta and 13 Jbeta primers. Assay: immunoSEQ multiplex PCR; the TCRdb copy retains only in-frame clones and omits some. The sample includes approximately 150,000 clones, approximately 70% seen only once; the top ten take 4.7%. Sequencing used PBMCs. This receptor was identified in a man aged 18 to 29 in good health and CMV-seropositive. The J gene is TRBJ2-7, the V gene TRBV2; D remains ambiguous. CDR3 loop: CASRTMDYEQYV. CDR3 bases: TGTGCCAGCAGGACGATGGACTACGAGCAGTACGTC.